This T cell receptor (beta chain) was captured in a study of T cells in Graves' hyperthyroidism and ophthalmopathy (dated by TCRdb to about 2019). Context from the whole study: Peripheral blood was sampled at the time of initial diagnosis, prior to any treatment. TCR Vbeta CDR3 sequencing of 130 to 150 peripheral blood samples (approximately 44 ophthalmopathy, about 74 hyperthyroidism and around 17 progressor patients) is reported in the paper. In several Graves' hyperthyroidism patients, the study also compared T-cell repertoires from thyroid tissue with T-cell repertoires from blood. The roughly 100 discovery patients were randomly split 7:3 into training and test sets. Once sampling was done, hyperthyroidism patients were given methimazole at a starting dose of 30 mg daily, whereas ophthalmopathy patients were given high-dose intravenous methylprednisolone. To identify TCR V-J signatures that set the groups apart, the researchers used a discovery cohort of about a hundred patients, made up of 40 to 45 with Graves' ophthalmopathy and 55 to 65 with stable Graves' hyperthyroidism. Whether ophthalmopathy could be predicted prospectively was tested in an independent validation cohort made up of under 20 hyperthyroidism patients plus 17 patients who later progressed to ophthalmopathy.

The CDR3, cysteine through phenylalanine, is 15 amino acids long. Only the CDR3 DNA stays, 45 bases, in frame from base 1. Trimming accounts for 1 base at V and 4 bases at J, while the number of junction bases matched to no gene is 5. CDR1 SQVTM and CDR2 ANQGSEA were looked up in the germline V gene. TCR beta CDR3 regions were amplified from RNA transcripts. The first round of RT-PCR for the TCR CDR3 was performed with the HTBI primer set and the Qiagen OneStep RT-PCR kit. A second multiplex PCR round built the libraries, followed by size selection and purification. Sequencing of the libraries was done on an Illumina HiSeq2000 using paired-end 100 bp reads. The authors' pipeline ran thus. SOAPnuke was used to process the raw data, throwing out any read that contained adapters or uncalled bases, had a mean Phred below 15, or lacked an exact constant-primer or identifier match. High-quality paired reads were merged using COPE v1.2.5, and each unique nucleotide sequence was defined as a clonotype. MiTCR v1.1 was used to align clonotypes to the IMGT TRBV, TRBD and TRBJ reference segments. Analysis was restricted to V-J combinations with a frequency above 0.0001, which covered roughly 99% of repertoires. The TCS score was defined as F50 (clonal expansion) divided by E x V (chaos), with BLOSUM62-based TCRdist calculated between CDR3 peptides within each V-J. Welch's t-statistics and random forest reduced roughly 500 V-J features to 13, which were used in a naive Bayes classifier (R e1071). The Morisita-Horn index was used to measure how similar the thyroid and blood repertoires were. TCRdb handled the public reads itself, with Q25 trimming in fastp and clone calling in MiXCR, and kept productive beta chains. Here each entry gathers all rows of one CDR3 protein and keeps the most common genes and DNA. The authors' filters were not applied to this entry. The sample includes over 700,000 distinct CDR3 sequences, with approximately 40% observed a single time. The ten most abundant clones make up over 8% of the sample.

Stable Graves' hyperthyroidism was defined as the absence of progression to ophthalmopathy over 18 months of follow-up. The hyperthyroidism patients were between 18 and 65 years old and newly diagnosed, with a disease duration of less than 2 months. Any patient with an uncontrolled infection, another autoimmune disease, pregnancy or lactation was excluded. Diagnoses were based on clinical symptoms, serum thyroxine and TRAb, thyroid ultrasound and orbital computed tomography. PBMCs were isolated from about 9.2 ml of fresh peripheral blood by Ficoll-Paque density gradient centrifugation. Trizol reagent was used to extract total RNA, and RNA quality was then checked on an Agilent 2100 Bioanalyzer. Results the study describes overall, beyond this receptor: During validation, the model predicted progression to ophthalmopathy a median of roughly six months ahead of onset, with approximately 71% sensitivity and roughly 75% specificity. Most expanded thyroid clonotypes (frequency above 0.001) were also detected in blood, suggesting blood repertoires may reflect thyroid immune responses. Sample size was not statistically predetermined, and blinding of investigators to group allocation was not performed. In cross-validation, a model built on a 13 V-J signature told ophthalmopathy apart from stable hyperthyroidism with 85% to 90% sensitivity and around 81% specificity, and in testing the same model reached 80%/75%.

In regard to this clonotype: The antigen it recognizes is unknown. No base quality information exists; no much larger clone differs at one position.

This clonotype originated in a man younger than 35 with Graves' hyperthyroidism. The sample consisted of blood. This receptor chain uses TRBV29-1 and TRBJ2-2; TRBD1 agrees with 8 junctional bases. The nucleotide sequence is TGCAGCGTTGAAGGAGGGACAGGACGCACCGGGGAGCTGTTTTTT. This encodes CSVEGGTGRTGELFF.